This T cell receptor (beta chain) was identified during a study of blood T cell repertoires in COVID-19. With 5 bases removed from V and 6 bases from J, the gap between germline ends came to 11 bases. The CDR3 extends over 13 amino acids. Here immunoSEQ multiplex PCR was the method, and the copy in TCRdb shows in-frame clones only, minus some. The sample carries roughly 330,000 clones, 85% to 90% recorded once. J is TRBJ2-1 and V is TRBV12-3 or TRBV12-4; D remains unclear. This clonotype was obtained from a woman aged 18-29 years who had recovered from COVID-19. The specimen sequenced was PBMCs or T cells enriched from blood (not recorded which). The CDR3 DNA sequence: TGTGCCAGCAGTCGTCCGGTCGTCAATGAGCAGTTCTTC. Protein product: CASSRPVVNEQFF.